The 5 T cell receptor beta chains given below trace back to one sample, sequenced in a study of shared clonotypes between healthy human individuals. Repertoires were generated with immunoSEQ multiplex PCR, while TCRdb's copy carries only in-frame clones and drops some. The table records 2 million to 2.5 million clones, over 85% of them present only once. The sequencing sample was made of naive CD4+ T cells from PBMCs. Noted subset: CD45RA+ positively selected. The receptors originated from a man between 18 and 29 years old in good health. Some clones in this sample may be carry-over from other donors' samples.

This chain uses TRBV2 with TRBJ2-2; 11 bases fit TRBD2. The CDR3 runs 15 residues. The germline gives CDR1 SNHLY, CDR2 FYNNEI. The trim removed 8 bases at V and 6 bases at J, leaving 8 bases unmatched. CDR3 in DNA: TGTGCCAGCGCAACTAGCGGGAGTCCCGCCGGGGAGCTGTTTTTT. It codes for CASATSGSPAGELFF.

The genes are TRBV2 and TRBJ2-1; D is uncertain. The CDR3 contains 13 residues. Germline V CDR1 and CDR2: SNHLY, FYNNEI. Trimming pared 6 bases from V and 2 bases from J, leaving 8 bases between. This CDR3 reads CASRSTPYNEQFF. Written as DNA, the CDR3 is TGTGCCAGCAGGAGCACCCCCTACAATGAGCAGTTCTTC.

The chain couples TRBV10-3 to TRBJ2-3; D gene unclear. The CDR3 extends over 14 amino acids. The germline gives CDR1 ENHRY, CDR2 SYGVKD. V lost 2 bases, J lost 5 bases, and 11 bases lay in between. The CDR3 region has the DNA TGTGCCATCAGTGAGAGGACCGAAGGAGATACGCAGTATTTT. Translating it yields CAISERTEGDTQYF.

The V and J genes are TRBV4-2 and TRBJ1-5, with D unresolved. The CDR3 runs 16 residues. Germline V CDR1 and CDR2: LGHNA, YNFKEQ. The germline V and J ends were trimmed by 3 bases and 0 bases, with 12 bases remaining between them. The CDR3 nucleotides read TGTGCCAGCAGCCAGCTGACGGCCTCTAGCAATCAGCCCCAGCATTTT. Amino acid sequence: CASSQLTASSNQPQHF.

The rearrangement uses TRBV21-1 and TRBJ2-2; TRBD1 is the table's D call and was not checked against the DNA. TRBV21-1 is termed a pseudogene. This CDR3 has 15 residues. The CDR3: CASATRGRFTGELFF. CDR3 in DNA: TGTGCCAGCGCCACACGTGGCAGGTTTACCGGGGAGCTGTTTTTT.